The clone carrying this TCR beta chain occurred many times. TCRdb reanalysed the 5' RACE reads using MiXCR and keeps one entry per CDR3 protein. This table holds about 150,000 distinct CDR3 sequences, roughly 3.5% found once. V lost 0 bases, J lost 7 bases, and 8 bases lay in between. Germline loops: CDR1 SGHRS, CDR2 YFSETQ. The CDR3 runs 13 residues. The data belong to a study of identical twins. The TCR was taken from a man between 18 and 35 years old in good health. The sequencing input was memory T cells sorted from blood. V is TRBV5-1 and J is TRBJ1-5; D is unresolved. CDR3 in DNA: TGCGCCAGCAGCTTGGGGGTGGGGCAGCCCCAGCATTTT. This codes for CASSLGVGQPQHF.